This record concerns one TCR beta chain sequence. Sequencing was performed with immunoSEQ multiplex PCR; in TCRdb, only in-frame clones are kept and a portion is missing. This table holds about 580,000 clones, 95% to 98% found once. The data derive from a study of shared clonotypes between healthy human individuals. Study details: The plates for each donor numbered three CD4 naive, three CD4 memory, two CD8 naive and one CD8 memory.

Naive-designated CD8 cells lacked CD45RO, were positively enriched for CCR7, and omitted terminally differentiated effector memory CD45RA+ cells. Per germline, CDR1 SEHNR and CDR2 FQNEAQ (reference sequence). Trimming left V 6 bases short and J 9 bases short, with 15 bases between. CDR3 length: 13 residues. Specimen: naive CD8+ T cells sorted from blood. The receptor comes from a man younger than 40 in good health. The chain joins TRBV7-9 to TRBJ2-1; D ambiguous. Here the CDR3 DNA reads TGTGCCAGCAGAGGAATTCATCAGGTTGAGCAGTTCTTC. Encoded protein: CASRGIHQVEQFF.